In this sample, the clone carrying this T cell receptor beta chain turned up a few times. Its antigen is not identified. The entry originates in a study of identical twins. Study-level findings and limits: The study found that models underestimated out-of-frame TCR alpha sharing in monozygotic twins. The abundant beta clonotypes from cord blood had fewer insertions, and memory repertoires had none of this.

Addition of a universal primer site occurred through template switching, and cDNA carried unique molecular identifiers. MiXCR, run by TCRdb on the 5' RACE reads, gives a single entry per CDR3 protein. The data contain about 260,000 distinct CDR3 sequences, 7% of them singletons. The CDR3 is 19 amino acids. V trimming: 0 bases; J trimming: 2 bases; junction bases outside the gene matches: 14. CDR1 SGDLS and CDR2 YYNGEE come from the germline V gene. Another study also made use of these data, one on yellow fever vaccine responses in identical twins.

Sequencing was carried out using memory (CD45RO+) T cells sorted from blood. The TCR sequence derives from a woman aged 18-30 years in good health. The chain joins TRBV9 to TRBJ2-1; TRBD2 matches 7 bases. In DNA, the CDR3 is TGTGCCAGCAGCGTAGAACGGCTAGCGGTCCTCGCTCCCTACAATGAGCAGTTCTTC. Translating gives CASSVERLAVLAPYNEQFF. The full variable domain, in which reference TRBV9 and TRBJ2-1 provide the parts outside the CDR3, is DSGVTQTPKHLITATGQRVTLRCSPRSGDLSVYWYQQSLDQGLQFLIQYYNGEERAKGNILERFSAQQFPDLHSELNLSSLELGDSALYFCASSVERLAVLAPYNEQFFGPGTRLTVL.